This entry describes one T cell receptor beta chain. Authors' methods: Estimates of nucleated cell counts were drawn from the amplification of reference gene primers. Profiling relied on immunoSEQ multiplex PCR, and the TCRdb table lists in-frame clones only, not all of them. V and J calls and clone size are copied from that table; D and trimming were computed from the DNA. The sample contains just over 300,000 clones, 90% of which appear only once. This record comes from a study of blood T cell repertoires in COVID-19. Across the study: T cells, B-cell-depleted T cells, or PBMCs provided the cDNA or gDNA that served as material.

Trimming shortened V by 7 bases and J by 0 bases, and 10 bases separated the two germline ends. The CDR3 covers 14 residues. In germline, CDR1 is MDHEN, CDR2 SYDVKM. J is TRBJ1-5 and V is TRBV28, with D perhaps matching TRBD1 (6 bases). Sequences were obtained from PBMCs or T cells enriched from blood (not recorded which). This clonotype was sampled from a woman aged 18-30 years with acute COVID-19. CDR3 protein: CASTGTSSNQPQHF. CDR3 nucleotides: TGTGCCAGCACCGGGACATCTAGCAATCAGCCCCAGCATTTT.